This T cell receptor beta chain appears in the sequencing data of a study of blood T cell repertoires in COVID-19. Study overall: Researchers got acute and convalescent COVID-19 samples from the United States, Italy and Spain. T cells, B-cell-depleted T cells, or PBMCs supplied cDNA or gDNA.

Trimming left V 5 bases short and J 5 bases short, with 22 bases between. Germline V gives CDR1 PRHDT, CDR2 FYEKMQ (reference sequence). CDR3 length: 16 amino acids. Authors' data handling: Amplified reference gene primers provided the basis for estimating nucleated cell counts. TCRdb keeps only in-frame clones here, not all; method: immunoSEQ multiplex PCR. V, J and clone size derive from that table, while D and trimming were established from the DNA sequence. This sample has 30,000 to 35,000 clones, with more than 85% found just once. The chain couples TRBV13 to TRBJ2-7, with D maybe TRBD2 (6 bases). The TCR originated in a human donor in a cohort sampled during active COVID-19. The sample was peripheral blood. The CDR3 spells CASSPRPGVAPNEQYF. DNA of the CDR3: TGTGCCAGCAGCCCACGACCGGGGGTGGCCCCCAACGAGCAGTACTTC.